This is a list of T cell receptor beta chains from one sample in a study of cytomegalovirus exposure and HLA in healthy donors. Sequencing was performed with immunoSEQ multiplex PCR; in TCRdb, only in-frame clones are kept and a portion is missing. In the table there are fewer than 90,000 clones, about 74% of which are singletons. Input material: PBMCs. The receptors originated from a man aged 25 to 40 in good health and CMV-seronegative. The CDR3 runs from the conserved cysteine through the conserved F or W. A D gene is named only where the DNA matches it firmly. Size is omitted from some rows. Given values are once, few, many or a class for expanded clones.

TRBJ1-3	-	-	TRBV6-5	CASTGGSTGNTIYF	TGTGCCAGCACGGGAGGGTCCACTGGAAACACCATATATTTT
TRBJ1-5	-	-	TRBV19	CATSPGVGQPQHF	TGTGCCACCTCGCCAGGGGTAGGTCAGCCCCAGCATTTT
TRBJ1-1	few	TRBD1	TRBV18	CASSPQEQGVRTEAFF	TGTGCCAGCTCACCCCAAGAGCAGGGGGTGAGAACTGAAGCTTTCTTT
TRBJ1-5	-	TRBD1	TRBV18	CASSFGQGDNQPQHF	TGTGCCAGCTCATTTGGACAGGGGGACAATCAGCCCCAGCATTTT
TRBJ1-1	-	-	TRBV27	CASSLWVGAGAFF	TGTGCCAGCAGTTTATGGGTGGGGGCGGGAGCTTTCTTT
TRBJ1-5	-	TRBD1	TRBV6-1	CASGRQGDQPQHF	TGTGCCAGCGGTAGACAGGGGGATCAGCCCCAGCATTTT
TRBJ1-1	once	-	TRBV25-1	CASSGIWARDDTEAFF	TGTGCCAGCAGTGGAATATGGGCGAGGGATGACACTGAAGCTTTCTTT
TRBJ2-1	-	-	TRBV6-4	CASSDSIREAINEQFF	TGTGCCAGCAGTGACTCGATTCGGGAAGCGATAAATGAGCAGTTCTTC
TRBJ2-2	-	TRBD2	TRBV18	CASSRTSETTGELFF	TGTGCCAGCTCACGGACTAGCGAGACCACCGGGGAGCTGTTTTTT
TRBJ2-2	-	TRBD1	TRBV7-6	CASSVQGASTGELFF	TGTGCCAGCAGCGTACAGGGGGCGAGCACCGGGGAGCTGTTTTTT
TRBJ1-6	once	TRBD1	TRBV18	CASSPGQGRSPLHF	TGTGCCAGCTCACCGGGACAGGGGCGTTCACCCCTCCACTTT
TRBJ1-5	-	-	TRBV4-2	CASSQVAGGSNQPQHF	TGTGCCAGCAGCCAAGTTGCGGGGGGTAGCAATCAGCCCCAGCATTTT
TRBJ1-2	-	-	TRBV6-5	CASSYSRAGKVYGYTF	TGTGCCAGCAGTTACTCTCGGGCAGGGAAGGTGTATGGCTACACCTTC
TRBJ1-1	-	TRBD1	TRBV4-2	CASSQDFTGATGYRAFF	TGTGCCAGCAGCCAAGATTTTACCGGTGCGACAGGGTATCGAGCTTTCTTT
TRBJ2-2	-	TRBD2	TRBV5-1	CASSLLAGGDTGELFF	TGCGCCAGCAGCTTACTAGCGGGAGGCGACACCGGGGAGCTGTTTTTT
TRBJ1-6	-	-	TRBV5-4	CASSLAGFNSPLHF	TGTGCCAGCAGCTTGGCAGGGTTTAATTCACCCCTCCACTTT
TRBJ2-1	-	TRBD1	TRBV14	CASSRKDRVGKFF	TGTGCCAGCAGCCGAAAAGACAGGGTAGGAAAGTTCTTC
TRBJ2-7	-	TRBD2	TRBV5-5	CASRSLAGGAYEQYF	TGTGCCAGCAGATCTCTAGCGGGAGGGGCCTACGAGCAGTACTTC
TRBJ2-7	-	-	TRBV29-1	CSVRRAGEAYEQYF	TGCAGCGTCCGCCGGGCAGGGGAAGCCTACGAGCAGTACTTC
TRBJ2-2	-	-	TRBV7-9	CASSFPGRNTGELFF	TGTGCCAGCAGCTTTCCGGGAAGGAACACCGGGGAGCTGTTTTTT
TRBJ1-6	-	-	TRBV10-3	CAIRVGGFNSPLHF	TGTGCCATCAGAGTCGGGGGGTTCAATTCACCCCTCCACTTT
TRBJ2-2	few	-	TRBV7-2	CASSPGQSGGELFF	TGTGCCAGCAGCCCAGGACAGTCTGGGGGGGAGCTGTTTTTT
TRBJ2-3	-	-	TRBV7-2	CASSTPPDTQYF	TGTGCCAGCAGCACTCCCCCAGATACGCAGTATTTT
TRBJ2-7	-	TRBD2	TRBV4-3	CASSQELAGGNYEQYF	TGCGCCAGCAGCCAAGAGCTAGCGGGGGGGAACTACGAGCAGTACTTC
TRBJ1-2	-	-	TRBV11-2	CASSPTGRYGYTF	TGTGCCAGCAGCCCGACAGGACGATATGGCTACACCTTC
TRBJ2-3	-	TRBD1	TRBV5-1	CASSGQGAVDTQYF	TGCGCCAGCAGCGGACAGGGGGCAGTAGATACGCAGTATTTT